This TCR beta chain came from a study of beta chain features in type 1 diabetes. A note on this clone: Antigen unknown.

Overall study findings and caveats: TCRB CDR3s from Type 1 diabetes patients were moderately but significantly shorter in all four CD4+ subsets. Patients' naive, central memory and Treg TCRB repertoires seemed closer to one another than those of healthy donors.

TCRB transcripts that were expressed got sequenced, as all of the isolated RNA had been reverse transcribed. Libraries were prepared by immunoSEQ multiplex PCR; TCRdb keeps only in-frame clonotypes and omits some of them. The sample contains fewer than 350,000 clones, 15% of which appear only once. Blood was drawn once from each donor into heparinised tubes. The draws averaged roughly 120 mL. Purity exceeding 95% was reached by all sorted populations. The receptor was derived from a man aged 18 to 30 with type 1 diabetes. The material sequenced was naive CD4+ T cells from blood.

The CDR3: CSVEDLWRSATQYF. The CDR3 DNA sequence: TGCAGCGTTGAAGACTTGTGGAGGAGCGCGACCCAGTACTTC. The chain joins TRBV29-1 to TRBJ2-5, with D possibly being TRBD2 (5 bases). This CDR3 is built from 14 residues. CDR1 is SQVTM, CDR2 ANQGSEA, per germline. V lost 0 bases to trimming and J lost 7 bases, with 15 bases between them. Full variable domain (rest looked up from reference TRBV29-1 and TRBJ2-5): SAVISQKPSRDICQRGTSLTIQCQVDSQVTMMFWYRQQPGQSLTLIATANQGSEATYESGFVIDKFPISRPNLTFSTLTVSNMSPEDSSIYLCSVEDLWRSATQYFGPGTRLLVL.